This T cell receptor (beta chain) derives from a study of blood T cell repertoires in COVID-19. Study-level background: The origin of the acute and convalescent COVID-19 samples was the United States, Italy and Spain. Sources were T cells, B-cell-depleted T cells, or PBMCs; the material itself was cDNA or gDNA.

Original methodology: Reference gene primer amplification yielded estimated nucleated cell counts. The table came from immunoSEQ multiplex PCR; TCRdb's copy has only in-frame clones and leaves some out. The V and J calls and clone size were taken over from that table, and D and trimming were inferred from the DNA. The sample has 200,000 to 250,000 clones; about 83% are singletons. V was clipped by 5 bases and J by 2 bases; unmatched bases: 8. Germline V lookup: CDR1 SGHTA, CDR2 FQGNSA. The CDR3 loop spans 16 amino acids. The specimen was peripheral blood. This clonotype originated in a woman aged 45-65 years with acute or convalescent COVID-19. The V gene is TRBV7-2, the J gene TRBJ1-3; 8 nucleotides match TRBD1. CDR3 bases: TGTGCCAGCAGCCCCAGGGTACAGGGGGCTGGAAACACCATATATTTT. Translation gives CASSPRVQGAGNTIYF.